This T cell receptor (beta chain) came from a study of CD8 T cells in Susac syndrome. Sequencing of TCR beta covered CD8+ and CD4+ T cells obtained from blood. It was treatment-naive patients with stable or active relapsing-remitting disease who made up the multiple sclerosis controls. About 0.45 to 1 ug RNA was reverse transcribed with random hexamers. The authors amplified TCR beta CDR3 across 54 Vbeta and 13 Jbeta using immunoSEQ multiplex PCR. Using its own MiXCR run on the immunoSEQ multiplex PCR reads, TCRdb lists one record per CDR3 protein. Altogether some 300,000 distinct CDR3 sequences are present, 65% to 90% being singletons, with the ten largest covering 0.21%. Sample: CD8+ T cells from PBMCs. The TCR sequence derives from a human donor with multiple sclerosis.

The CDR3 DNA sequence: TGTGCCAGCAGCAACGGACAGGGGCCCCCGACTAACTATGGCTACACCTTC. It translates to CASSNGQGPPTNYGYTF. The rearrangement links TRBV3-1 to TRBJ1-2; 9 bases match TRBD1. J gave up 0 bases and V 5 bases, and 10 bases lay outside the gene matches. This CDR3 is built from 17 residues. Germline CDR1 and CDR2: LGHDT and YNNKEL (reference sequence).